Described below is a single T cell receptor beta chain sequence and its context. Its specificity is not known. These data come from a study of vaccination and CD4 T cells after COVID-19. Cultured CD4+ T-cell DNA underwent Oncomine TCR Beta short-read sequencing. TCRdb processed the PCR reads anew with MiXCR; each CDR3 protein has one entry. Of around 8,100 distinct CDR3 sequences in the sample, 61% were seen once. Treatment here: roughly 10-day PBMC culture with coronavirus spike peptide pools or control peptides (ViraFEST assay). The starting material was cultured CD4+ T cells from blood, obtained after SARS-CoV-2 vaccination. This receptor was taken from a human donor with COVID-19.

The CDR3 DNA follows: TGTGCCAGCAGCCAAGGGTTCGGGGGGGCCCGGGAGACCCAGTACTTC. Translating gives CASSQGFGGARETQYF. The J gene is TRBJ2-5, the V gene TRBV3-1, with TRBD2 identical over 8 bases. This CDR3 has 16 residues. Germline CDR1 reads LGHDT; CDR2 reads YNNKEL (reference sequence). V was pared by 1 base and J by 5 bases, with 9 bases of the junction left unmatched.